The 18 T cell receptor beta chains below come from one sample, sequenced in a study of OX40 agonist ivuxolimab in advanced cancers. Profiled with immunoSEQ multiplex PCR; TCRdb holds only in-frame clones, not every one. This table has more than 85,000 clones, around 83% appearing once. This sample comprised CD4+ or CD8+ T cells sorted from blood, obtained in a trial of the OX40 agonist ivuxolimab. The receptors originated from an adult with an advanced solid tumor such as melanoma, head and neck, liver or kidney cancer.

The table lists this clone with a few counts. The chain combines TRBV7-9 with TRBJ2-2, with TRBD1 matching 9 bases. The CDR3 sequence is 17 residues long. CDR1 is SEHNR and CDR2 is FQNEAQ in the germline V gene (reference sequence). V was pared by 1 base and J by 6 bases, with 9 bases of the junction left unmatched. The CDR3 reads CASSLGTGTGRPGELFF. For the CDR3, the DNA is TGTGCCAGCAGCTTAGGCACCGGGACAGGGAGACCCGGGGAGCTGTTTTTT.

The rearrangement joins TRBV5-1 to TRBJ2-7; the match to TRBD1 covers 8 bases. The CDR3 loop spans 15 amino acids. V was pared by 0 bases and J by 2 bases, with 4 bases of the junction left unmatched. From germline, CDR1 is SGHRS and CDR2 YFSETQ. CDR3 bases: TGCGCCAGCAGCTTGGCCGCGGGACAGGCCTACGAGCAGTACTTC. This sequence encodes CASSLAAGQAYEQYF.

V usage is TRBV6-6 and J usage is TRBJ1-5; a weak D match, TRBD1 (6 bases). With 5 bases removed from V and 4 bases from J, the gap between germline ends came to 9 bases. Germline assignment: CDR1 MNHNY and CDR2 SVGAGI (reference sequence). This CDR3 region has 13 residues. The CDR3 loop is CASSDGQNQPQHF. The CDR3 nucleotides read TGTGCCAGCAGTGACGGACAGAATCAGCCCCAGCATTTT.

The chain combines TRBV27 with TRBJ1-1; no reliable D call. This CDR3 has 13 amino acids. Germline V gives CDR1 MNHEY, CDR2 SMNVEV (reference sequence). V lost 2 bases and J lost 4, with 8 bases in between. The CDR3 loop reads CASSLAALTEAFF. CDR3 sequence (DNA): TGTGCCAGCAGTTTAGCGGCCCTCACTGAAGCTTTCTTT.

The chain uses TRBV15 and TRBJ2-5; 9 nucleotides align to TRBD1. Germline loops: CDR1 LNHNV, CDR2 YYDKDF (reference sequence). V lost 1 base, J lost 2 bases, and 2 bases stayed unmatched. CDR3 length: 15 amino acids. CDR3 in DNA: TGTGCCACCAGCAGAGGCGGGACAGGGCAAGAGACCCAGTACTTC. Its translation: CATSRGGTGQETQYF. The full variable domain, in which reference TRBV15 and TRBJ2-5 provide the parts outside the CDR3, is DAMVIQNPRYQVTQFGKPVTLSCSQTLNHNVMYWYQQKSSQAPKLLFHYYDKDFNNEADTPDNFQSRRPNTSFCFLDIRSPGLGDTAMYLCATSRGGTGQETQYFGPGTRLLVL.

The chain couples TRBV14 to TRBJ2-5; D is unresolved. CDR1 is SGHDN, CDR2 FVKESK, per germline. The CDR3 has 15 residues. V was pared by 0 bases and J by 3 bases, with 11 bases between. In DNA, the CDR3 is TGTGCCAGCAGCCAAGATTATGGGGTAGAAGAGACCCAGTACTTC. Protein sequence: CASSQDYGVEETQYF.

The CDR3 sequence: CASSPVTGNSPLHF. DNA for the CDR3: TGTGCCAGCAGTCCCGTGACCGGTAATTCACCCCTCCACTTT. The V and J genes are TRBV27 and TRBJ1-6; no definite D call. Germline loops: CDR1 MNHEY, CDR2 SMNVEV (reference sequence). There are 14 residues in the CDR3. V lost 5 bases to trimming and J lost 6 bases, with 11 bases between them.

The chain couples TRBV2 to TRBJ1-6; D is perhaps TRBD1 (5 bases). CDR3 length: 14 residues. The V end lost 6 bases, the J end lost 4 bases, and 10 bases lay between the germline ends. Germline V gene sequence: CDR1 SNHLY, CDR2 FYNNEI. Written as DNA, the CDR3 is TGTGCCAGCAGACTCGACAGATATAATTCACCCCTCCACTTT. It translates to CASRLDRYNSPLHF.

A single count supports this clone. The J gene is TRBJ1-2, the V gene TRBV5-6; D gene uncertain. CDR1 SGHDT and CDR2 YYEEEE come from the germline V gene. This CDR3 has 14 amino acids. V was pared by 1 base and J by 7 bases, with 14 bases between. The CDR3 coding sequence is TGTGCCAGCAGCTTGACGGGCAGAAGGAGTGGCTACACCTTC. It is translated as CASSLTGRRSGYTF.

V usage is TRBV5-5 and J usage is TRBJ1-4, with 12 bases identical to TRBD1. The CDR3 sequence is 15 residues long. J was trimmed by 11 bases and V by 4 bases; bases with no gene match: 9. The germline V gene encodes CDR1 SGHKS and CDR2 YYEKEE (reference sequence). As DNA, the CDR3 is TGTGCCAGCAGCGGGACAGGGGGCGAGTCTGCTAAACTGTTTTTT. It yields the protein CASSGTGGESAKLFF.

The rearrangement uses TRBV2 and TRBJ2-5; D unresolved. V lost 6 bases to trimming and J lost 9 bases, with 11 bases between them. This CDR3 contains 11 residues. Germline V gene sequence: CDR1 SNHLY, CDR2 FYNNEI. CDR3 loop: CASSVGYAQYF. DNA of the CDR3: TGTGCCAGCAGCGTAGGCTACGCCCAGTACTTC.

The rearrangement joins TRBV28 to TRBJ1-5; D is unresolved. The CDR3 has 14 amino acids. Trimming stripped 5 bases from V and 6 bases from J, with 14 bases between. CDR1 is MDHEN, CDR2 SYDVKM, per germline. The DNA of the CDR3 is TGTGCCAGCAGTCTCCCCCCTCGGGGTCAGCCCCAGCATTTT. Encoded protein: CASSLPPRGQPQHF.

The chain recombines TRBV7-9 with TRBJ1-4; 7 bases fit TRBD1. This CDR3 is 15 amino acids long. Looked up from germline, CDR1 is SEHNR and CDR2 is FQNEAQ (reference sequence). V was pared by 1 base and J by 6 bases, with 5 bases of the junction left unmatched. The CDR3 reads CASSLGDRPYEKLFF. CDR3 coding DNA: TGTGCCAGCAGCTTAGGGGACAGACCATATGAAAAACTGTTTTTT.

The chain has TRBV15 and TRBJ2-2; D unresolved. Trimming took 4 bases from V and 6 from J, leaving 6 bases between them. There are 12 residues in the CDR3. Germline V gene lookup returns CDR1 LNHNV and CDR2 YYDKDF (reference sequence). CDR3 DNA: TGTGCCACCAGCACCCGGGCCGGGGAGCTGTTTTTT. Its translation: CATSTRAGELFF.

CDR3 residues: CASSPLLTGGNWNIQYF. CDR3 DNA sequence: TGTGCCAGCTCACCACTCTTGACAGGGGGCAATTGGAACATTCAGTACTTC. The chain is built from TRBV18 and TRBJ2-4; TRBD1 matches at 10 bases. Trimming cost V 1 base and J 7 bases; bases outside gene matches: 10. The V gene's germline CDR1 is KGHSH and CDR2 LQKENI. The CDR3 covers 17 residues. The full variable domain, with the rest looked up from reference TRBV18 and TRBJ2-4, is NAGVMQNPRHLVRRRGQEARLRCSPMKGHSHVYWYRQLPEEGLKFMVYLQKENIIDESGMPKERFSAEFPKEGPSILRIQQVVRGDSAAYFCASSPLLTGGNWNIQYFGAGTRLSVL.

The rearrangement links TRBV27 to TRBJ2-1; maybe TRBD2 (7 bases). This CDR3 spans 16 amino acids. Looked up from germline, CDR1 is MNHEY and CDR2 is SMNVEV (reference sequence). V was shortened by 0 bases and J by 10 bases, with 19 bases between the two germline ends. The CDR3 reads CASSLSGGPERREQFF. CDR3 sequence (DNA): TGTGCCAGCAGTTTATCCGGGGGGCCCGAGCGACGGGAGCAGTTCTTC.

The gene calls are TRBV5-1 and TRBJ2-1, with D unclear. CDR1 and CDR2 (germline): SGHRS, YFSETQ. Trimming pared 2 bases from V and 0 bases from J, leaving 9 bases between. This CDR3 comprises 15 residues. The CDR3 DNA follows: TGCGCCAGCAGCTTAGTGGCCGACTCCTACAATGAGCAGTTCTTC. Translation gives CASSLVADSYNEQFF.

This chain uses TRBV27 with TRBJ2-7, with TRBD1 identical over 8 bases. The J segment lost 0 bases and the V segment lost 3 bases, leaving 4 bases of the junction unmatched. The CDR3 has 15 amino acids. The germline V gene has CDR1 MNHEY and CDR2 SMNVEV (reference sequence). CDR3 coding DNA: TGTGCCAGCAGTTTGAGGACAGGGATCTCCTACGAGCAGTACTTC. Its protein product is CASSLRTGISYEQYF.